The source of this TCR beta chain is a study of OX40 agonist ivuxolimab in advanced cancers. Whole-study results and caveats: Clones of CD4+ and CD8+ blood T cells grew by week 6 at doses of 0.1 to 3.0 mg/kg. Fewer expanded clones were found on average in CD4+ than in CD8+ T cells.

A word on this clone: The antigen is not known.

Only in-frame clones appear in the TCRdb table, and some are missing; sequencing was by immunoSEQ multiplex PCR. The data show fewer than 55,000 clones, about 87% seen once. The V gene's germline CDR1 is ENHRY and CDR2 SYGVKD. The CDR3 is 13 residues long. Trimming shortened V by 3 bases and J by 4 bases, and 9 bases separated the two germline ends. The clonotype was recovered from an adult with an advanced solid tumor such as melanoma, head and neck, liver or kidney cancer. Sequencing used CD4+ or CD8+ T cells sorted from blood, obtained in a trial of the OX40 agonist ivuxolimab. The chain joins TRBV10-3 to TRBJ1-1; D gene unclear. CDR3 sequence (DNA): TGTGCCATCAGTGAAGGGTTTGGCACTGAAGCTTTCTTT. It codes for CAISEGFGTEAFF.